The T cell receptor (beta chain) described here comes from a study of a mutant IDH1 vaccine in newly diagnosed glioma. Study information: Vaccine dosing followed radiotherapy by 4-6 weeks, or accompanied temozolomide cycles. Most patients had radiochemotherapy with temozolomide before enrollment; others had one alone.

The CDR3 is made up of 14 amino acids. Time point noted: week 47, end of study. Vaccinated patients received 300 ug of mutant IDH1 20-mer peptide per dose, with topical imiquimod. Of note for this clone: What it binds is not known.

Clones were sequenced by immunoSEQ multiplex PCR, and TCRdb holds only the in-frame ones, with some missing. The data show fewer than 95,000 clones, 80% to 90% seen once. The material sequenced was PBMCs, taken from a glioma patient whose treatment included an IDH1 peptide vaccine. This chain connects TRBV21-1 to TRBJ1-2; TRBD1, the table's D call, lacks a check against the DNA. TRBV21-1 is a known pseudogene. The clonotype comes from a man between 35 and 55 years old with glioma. CDR3 residues: CASSKATGDYGYTF. CDR3 coding DNA: TGTGCCAGCAGCAAAGCAACAGGGGACTATGGCTACACCTTC.